The rows below give T cell receptor beta chains drawn from one sample of a study of T cells in Graves' hyperthyroidism and ophthalmopathy. A single record per CDR3 protein comes from TCRdb applying MiXCR to the multiplex PCR reads. The sample includes around 380,000 distinct CDR3 sequences, approximately 13% of them seen just once. The source material was blood. The receptors shown here come from a man aged 30 to 39 with Graves' hyperthyroidism that later progressed to Graves' ophthalmopathy. CDR3s include the opening cysteine and the closing phenylalanine or tryptophan. A D gene is named only where the DNA matches it firmly. Clone size is given for some rows only: seen once, a few or many times, or a class if the clone is expanded.

TRBV6-1	TRBD1	many	TRBJ2-5	TGTGCCAGCAGTTGGGACAGGGAACAAGAGACCCAGTACTTC	CASSWDREQETQYF
TRBV4-1	TRBD2	-	TRBJ2-7	TGCGCCAGCAGCCAAGCCAATAGCGGGGGGGCCCTCTACGAGCAGTACTTC	CASSQANSGGALYEQYF
TRBV28	-	many	TRBJ2-3	TGTGCCAGCAGTGACAATAACAGGGCAACTAGCACAGATACGCAGTATTTT	CASSDNNRATSTDTQYF
TRBV6-1	-	-	TRBJ1-5	TGTGCCAACAAGGGCAGGGACGGTGTTTATAGCAATCAGCCCCAGCATTTT	CANKGRDGVYSNQPQHF
TRBV28	-	medium-sized	TRBJ2-2	TGTGCCAGCAGTTTGTCTAGCGCGTCCGGGGAGCTGTTTTTT	CASSLSSASGELFF
TRBV28	-	many	TRBJ2-2	TGTGCCAGCAGTGTACAGGGTTACACCGGGGAGCTGTTTTTT	CASSVQGYTGELFF
TRBV6-1	-	few	TRBJ1-3	TGTGCCAGCAGTGGAGGCGGCTGGGTATGGGGAAACACCATATATTTT	CASSGGGWVWGNTIYF
TRBV25-1	-	few	TRBJ1-2	TGTGCCAGCAGGGCCCAGCAGGCCCTAGGCTACACCTTC	CASRAQQALGYTF
TRBV20-1	-	many	TRBJ2-2	TGCAGTGGGGCGGCGAACACCGGGGAGCTGTTTTTT	CSGAANTGELFF
TRBV5-1	-	-	TRBJ1-4	TGCGCCAGCAGCATTGGGGGACACTCCGGAGAAAAACTGTTTTTT	CASSIGGHSGEKLFF
TRBV11-3	-	many	TRBJ2-3	TGTGCCAGCAGCTTGCGGGACTCCACTGGAGATACGCAGTATTTT	CASSLRDSTGDTQYF
TRBV6-1	-	many	TRBJ1-1	TGTGCCAGCAATCGGGACATTGGGGGGTCTGGTACTGAAGCTTTCTTT	CASNRDIGGSGTEAFF
TRBV28	TRBD1	-	TRBJ1-2	TGTGCCAGCAGTGGGGACAGGCCTCTTTATGGCTACACCTTC	CASSGDRPLYGYTF
TRBV20-1	TRBD1	many	TRBJ2-7	TGCAGTGCTAGAGAACAGGGGAACGAGCAGTACTTC	CSAREQGNEQYF
TRBV20-1	TRBD1	-	TRBJ1-2	TGCAGTGCTCCCCCCCGGGACAGGACCATCTATGGCTACACCTTC	CSAPPRDRTIYGYTF
TRBV20-1	-	-	TRBJ2-6	TGCAGTGCTAGGCCACCCGTGGCTGGGGCCAACGTCCTGACTTTC	CSARPPVAGANVLTF
TRBV3-1	-	many	TRBJ1-1	TGTGCCAGCAGCCAAGATTGGGAATTCGGCACTGAAGCTTTCTTT	CASSQDWEFGTEAFF
TRBV20-1	TRBD1	many	TRBJ2-7	TGCAGTGCTTGGGACAGGGGTAAAAACGAGCAGTACTTC	CSAWDRGKNEQYF
TRBV5-1	-	-	TRBJ1-6	TGCGCCAGCAGCTTTTCCGGACAGAATAATTCACCCCTCCACTTT	CASSFSGQNNSPLHF
TRBV12-3/TRBV12-4	-	many	TRBJ1-5	TGTGCCAGCAGACGGACAGCCCATAGCAATCAGCCCCAGCATTTT	CASRRTAHSNQPQHF
TRBV18	-	-	TRBJ2-1	TGTGCCAGCTCACCAGGGGGCGATGACAATGAGCAGTTCTTC	CASSPGGDDNEQFF
TRBV12-5	-	many	TRBJ2-3	TGTGCTAGTGGTTTGAGGGACCCGACAGATACGCAGTATTTT	CASGLRDPTDTQYF
TRBV12-3/TRBV12-4	TRBD1	few	TRBJ1-5	TGTGCCAGCAGTTTTTCCCTGACAGGGATGGATCAGCCCCAGCATTTT	CASSFSLTGMDQPQHF
TRBV7-9	-	-	TRBJ2-1	TGTGCCAGCAGCTTATTCGGGGGTAGGGATGAGCAGTTCTTC	CASSLFGGRDEQFF
TRBV5-1	TRBD1	-	TRBJ1-1	TGCGCCAGCACCGAGGGGGCAATTTGGAACACTGAAGCTTTCTTT	CASTEGAIWNTEAFF
TRBV9	TRBD1	few	TRBJ2-1	TGTGCCAGCAGCGTCAGGACAGGCAGGGTTGAGCAGTTCTTC	CASSVRTGRVEQFF
TRBV28	-	-	TRBJ1-4	TGTGCCAGCAGTTCCCTCGGATCACCTTCTACAGGGGAAAAACTGTTTTTT	CASSSLGSPSTGEKLFF
TRBV11-2	-	-	TRBJ2-3	TGTGCCAGCAGCTCGACCGGGACTCTCAAGAGAGATACGCAGTATTTT	CASSSTGTLKRDTQYF
TRBV7-4	TRBD1	few	TRBJ1-1	TGTGCCAGCAGCTTAGGGGACAGGGAAGGGGGCACTGAAGCTTTCTTT	CASSLGDREGGTEAFF